The entry below describes one TCR beta chain. Method: immunoSEQ multiplex PCR; TCRdb's copy keeps in-frame clones and lacks some. The sample holds under 100,000 clones; around 87% are singletons and the top ten take about 1.2%. This sample was taken from a study of blood T cell repertoires in COVID-19. Overall study: Whether acute or convalescent, the COVID-19 samples came from the United States, Italy and Spain. PBMCs, B-cell-depleted T cells, or T cells provided the cDNA or gDNA that made up the material.

V was clipped by 5 bases and J by 1 base; unmatched bases: 5. This CDR3 contains 15 residues. From germline, CDR1 is SEHNR and CDR2 FQNEAQ (reference sequence). This clonotype was obtained from a human donor in a cohort sampled during active COVID-19. Input material: peripheral blood. The chain carries TRBV7-9 and TRBJ2-3, with 8 bases identical to TRBD2. CDR3 DNA: TGTGCCAGCAGCCCCCCCGGGGGGGGCACAGATACGCAGTATTTT. This translates into CASSPPGGGTDTQYF.